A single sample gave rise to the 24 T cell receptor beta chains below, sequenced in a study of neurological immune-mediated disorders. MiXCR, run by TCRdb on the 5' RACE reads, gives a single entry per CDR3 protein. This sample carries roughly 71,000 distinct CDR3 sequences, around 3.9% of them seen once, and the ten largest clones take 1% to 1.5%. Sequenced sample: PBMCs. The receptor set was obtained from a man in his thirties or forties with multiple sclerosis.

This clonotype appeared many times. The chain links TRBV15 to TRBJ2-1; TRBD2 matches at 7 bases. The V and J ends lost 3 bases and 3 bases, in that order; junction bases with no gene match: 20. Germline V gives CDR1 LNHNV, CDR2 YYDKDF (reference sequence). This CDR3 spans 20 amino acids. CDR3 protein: CATSSYLSTSWGKHYNEQFF. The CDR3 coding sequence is TGTGCCACCAGCAGTTATCTTTCGACTAGCTGGGGGAAACACTACAATGAGCAGTTCTTC.

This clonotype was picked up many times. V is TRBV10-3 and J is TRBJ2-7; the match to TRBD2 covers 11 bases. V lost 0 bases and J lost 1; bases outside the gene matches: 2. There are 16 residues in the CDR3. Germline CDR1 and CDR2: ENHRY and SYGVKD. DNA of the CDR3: TGTGCCATCAGTGAGTCGGCTAGCGGGGGGTCCTACGAGCAGTACTTC. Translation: CAISESASGGSYEQYF.

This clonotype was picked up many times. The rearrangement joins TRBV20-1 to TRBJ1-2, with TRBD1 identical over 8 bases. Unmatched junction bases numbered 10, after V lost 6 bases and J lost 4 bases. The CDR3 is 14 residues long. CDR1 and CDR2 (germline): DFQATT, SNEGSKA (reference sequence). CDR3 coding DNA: TGCAGTGCCCTAACCGGGACAGGAGCCTATGGCTACACCTTC. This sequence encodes CSALTGTGAYGYTF.

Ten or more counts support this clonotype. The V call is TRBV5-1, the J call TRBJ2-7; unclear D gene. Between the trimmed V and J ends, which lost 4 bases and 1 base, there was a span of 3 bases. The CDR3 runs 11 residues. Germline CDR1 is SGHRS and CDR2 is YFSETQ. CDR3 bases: TGCGCCAGCAGCCCGTCCTACGAGCAGTACTTC. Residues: CASSPSYEQYF.

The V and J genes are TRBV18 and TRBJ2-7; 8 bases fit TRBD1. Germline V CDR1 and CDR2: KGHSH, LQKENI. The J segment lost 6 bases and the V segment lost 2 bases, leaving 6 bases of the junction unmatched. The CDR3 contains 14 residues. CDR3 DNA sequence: TGTGCCAGCTCACCAATGACAGGGACAGGCGAGCAGTACTTC. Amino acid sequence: CASSPMTGTGEQYF.

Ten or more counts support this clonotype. Written as DNA, the CDR3 is TGCGCCAGCAGCCCTGGACAGGGGGCCACCGGGGAGCTGTTTTTT. This gives the protein CASSPGQGATGELFF. The V and J genes are TRBV5-1 and TRBJ2-2, with 11 bases fitting TRBD1. The length of the CDR3 is 15 residues. J was trimmed by 4 bases and V by 4 bases; bases with no gene match: 3. Germline lookup yields CDR1 SGHRS and CDR2 YFSETQ. Looking up the rest from reference TRBV5-1 and TRBJ2-2 gives the full variable domain: KAGVTQTPRYLIKTRGQQVTLSCSPISGHRSVSWYQQTPGQGLQFLFEYFSETQRNKGNFPGRFSGRQFSNSRSEMNVSTLELGDSALYLCASSPGQGATGELFFGEGSRLTVL.

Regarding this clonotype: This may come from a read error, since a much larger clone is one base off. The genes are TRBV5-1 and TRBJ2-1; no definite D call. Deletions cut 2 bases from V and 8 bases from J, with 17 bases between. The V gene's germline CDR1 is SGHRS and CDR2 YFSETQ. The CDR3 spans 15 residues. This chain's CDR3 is CASSLEWASPYEQFF. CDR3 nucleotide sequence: TGCGCCAGCAGCTTAGAATGGGCGAGTCCTTATGAGCAGTTCTTC.

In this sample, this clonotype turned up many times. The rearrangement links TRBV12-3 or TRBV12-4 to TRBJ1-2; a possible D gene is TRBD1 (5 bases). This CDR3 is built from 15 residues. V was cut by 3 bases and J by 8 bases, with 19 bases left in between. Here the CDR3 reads CASSLFFTGAAGYTF. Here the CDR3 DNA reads TGTGCCAGCAGTTTGTTTTTCACAGGAGCGGCCGGCTACACCTTC.

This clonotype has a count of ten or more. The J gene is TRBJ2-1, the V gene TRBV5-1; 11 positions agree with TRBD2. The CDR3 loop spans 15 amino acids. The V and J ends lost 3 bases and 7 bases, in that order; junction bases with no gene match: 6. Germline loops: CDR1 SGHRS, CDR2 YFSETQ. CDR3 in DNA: TGCGCCAGCAGCTACTTAGCGGGGGGGCCAAATGAGCAGTTCTTC. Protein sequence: CASSYLAGGPNEQFF.

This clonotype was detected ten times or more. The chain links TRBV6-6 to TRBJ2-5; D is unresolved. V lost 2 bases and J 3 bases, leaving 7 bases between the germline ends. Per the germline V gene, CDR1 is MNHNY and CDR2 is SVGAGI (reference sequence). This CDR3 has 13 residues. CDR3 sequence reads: CASSYRGEETQYF. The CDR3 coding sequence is TGTGCCAGCAGTTACCGAGGTGAAGAGACCCAGTACTTC.

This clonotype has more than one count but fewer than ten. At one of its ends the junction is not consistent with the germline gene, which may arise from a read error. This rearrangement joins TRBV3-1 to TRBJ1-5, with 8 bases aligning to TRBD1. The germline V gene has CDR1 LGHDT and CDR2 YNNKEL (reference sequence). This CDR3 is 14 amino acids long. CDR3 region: CASSLGQGGQPQNF. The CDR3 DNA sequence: TGTGCCAGCAGCCTCGGACAGGGAGGTCAGCCCCAGAATTTT.

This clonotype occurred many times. CDR3 sequence: CASKENSYTGELFF. CDR3 DNA sequence: TGTGCCAGTAAAGAGAACAGCTACACCGGGGAGCTGTTTTTT. This sequence joins TRBV19 and TRBJ2-2; no clear D. The CDR3 has 14 amino acids. Germline loops: CDR1 LNHDA, CDR2 SQIVND (reference sequence). The ends were cut back, 7 bases at V and 3 bases at J, with 12 bases in the middle.

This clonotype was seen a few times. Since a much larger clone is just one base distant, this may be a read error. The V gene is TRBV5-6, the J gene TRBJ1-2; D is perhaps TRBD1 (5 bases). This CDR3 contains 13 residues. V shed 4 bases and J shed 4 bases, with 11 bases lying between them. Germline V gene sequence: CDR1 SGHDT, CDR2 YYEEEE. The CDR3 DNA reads TGTGCCAGCAGCCAGGGAAAACCCTATGGCTACACCTTC. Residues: CASSQGKPYGYTF. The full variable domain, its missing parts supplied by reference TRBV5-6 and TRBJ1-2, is DAGVTQSPTHLIKTRGQQVTLRCSPKSGHDTVSWYQQALGQGPQFIFQYYEEEERQRGNFPDRFSGHQFPNYSSELNVNALLLGDSALYLCASSQGKPYGYTFGSGTRLTVV.

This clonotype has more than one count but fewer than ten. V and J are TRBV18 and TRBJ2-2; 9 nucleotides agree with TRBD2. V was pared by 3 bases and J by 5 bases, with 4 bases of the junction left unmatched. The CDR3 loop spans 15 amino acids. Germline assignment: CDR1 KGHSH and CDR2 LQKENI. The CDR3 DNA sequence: TGTGCCAGCTCACCCTTAGCGGGGGAGACCGGGGAGCTGTTTTTT. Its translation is CASSPLAGETGELFF.

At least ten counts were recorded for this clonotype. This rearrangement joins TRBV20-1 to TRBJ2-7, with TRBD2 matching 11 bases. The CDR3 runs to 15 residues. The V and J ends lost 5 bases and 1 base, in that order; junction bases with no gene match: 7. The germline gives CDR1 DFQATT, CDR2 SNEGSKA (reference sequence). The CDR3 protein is CSAGPLAGDSYEQYF. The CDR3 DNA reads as TGCAGTGCTGGACCACTAGCGGGGGATTCCTACGAGCAGTACTTC.

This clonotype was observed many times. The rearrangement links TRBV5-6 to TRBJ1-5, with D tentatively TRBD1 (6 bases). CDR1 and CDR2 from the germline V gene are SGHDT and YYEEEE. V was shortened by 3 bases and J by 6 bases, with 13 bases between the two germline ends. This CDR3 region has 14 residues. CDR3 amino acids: CASSSSGGAQPQHF. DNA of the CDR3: TGTGCCAGCAGCTCCTCGGGGGGGGCTCAGCCCCAGCATTTT.

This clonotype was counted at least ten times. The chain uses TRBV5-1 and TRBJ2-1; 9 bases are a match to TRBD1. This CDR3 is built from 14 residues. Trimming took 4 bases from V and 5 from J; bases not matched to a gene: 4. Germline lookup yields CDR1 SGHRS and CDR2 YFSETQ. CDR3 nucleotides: TGCGCCAGCAGCCCACAGGGGGCCCACAATGAGCAGTTCTTC. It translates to CASSPQGAHNEQFF.

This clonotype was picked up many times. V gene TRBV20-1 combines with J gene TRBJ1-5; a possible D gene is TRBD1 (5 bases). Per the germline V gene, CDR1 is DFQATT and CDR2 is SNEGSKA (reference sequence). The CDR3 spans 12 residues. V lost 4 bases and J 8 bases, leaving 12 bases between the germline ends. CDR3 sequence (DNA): TGCAGTGCTACGACCGGAGGGGAGCCCCAGCATTTT. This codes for CSATTGGEPQHF.

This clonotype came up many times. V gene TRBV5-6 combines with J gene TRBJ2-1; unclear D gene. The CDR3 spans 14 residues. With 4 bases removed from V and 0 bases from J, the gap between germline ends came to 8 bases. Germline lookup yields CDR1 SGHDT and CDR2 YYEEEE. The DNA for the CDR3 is TGTGCCAGCAGCCGCCCTAGCTCCTACAATGAGCAGTTCTTC. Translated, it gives CASSRPSSYNEQFF.

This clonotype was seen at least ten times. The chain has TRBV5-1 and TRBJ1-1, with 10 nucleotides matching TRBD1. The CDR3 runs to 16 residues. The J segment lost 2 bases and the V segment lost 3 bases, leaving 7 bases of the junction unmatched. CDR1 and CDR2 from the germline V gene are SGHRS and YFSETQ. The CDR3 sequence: CASSSRDRGGNTEAFF. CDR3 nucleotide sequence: TGCGCCAGCAGCTCCCGGGACAGGGGTGGAAACACTGAAGCTTTCTTT.

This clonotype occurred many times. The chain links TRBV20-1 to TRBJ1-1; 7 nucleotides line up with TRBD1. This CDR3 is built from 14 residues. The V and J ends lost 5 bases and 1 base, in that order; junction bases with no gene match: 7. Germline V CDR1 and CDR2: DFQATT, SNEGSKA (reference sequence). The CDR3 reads CSAARGSANTEAFF. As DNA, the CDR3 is TGCAGTGCTGCCAGGGGGTCGGCGAACACTGAAGCTTTCTTT.

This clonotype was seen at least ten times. As DNA, the CDR3 is TGCGCCAGCAGCTTGGCCCCAGGAGATAATGGCTACACCTTC. This sequence encodes CASSLAPGDNGYTF. This sequence joins TRBV5-1 and TRBJ1-2; no clear D gene. Germline-derived CDR1 and CDR2 are SGHRS and YFSETQ. This CDR3 contains 14 residues. The V and J ends lost 0 bases and 6 bases respectively, with 12 bases between them.

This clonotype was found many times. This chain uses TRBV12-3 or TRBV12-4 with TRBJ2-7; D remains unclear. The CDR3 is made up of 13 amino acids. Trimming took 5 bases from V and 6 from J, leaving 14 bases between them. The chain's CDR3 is CASSPRTPGEQYF. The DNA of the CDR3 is TGTGCCAGCAGTCCTCGGACGCCCGGCGAGCAGTACTTC.

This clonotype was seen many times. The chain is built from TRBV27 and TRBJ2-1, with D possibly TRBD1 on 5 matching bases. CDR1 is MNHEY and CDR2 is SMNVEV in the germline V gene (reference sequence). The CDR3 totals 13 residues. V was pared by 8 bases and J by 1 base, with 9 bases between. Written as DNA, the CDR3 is TGTGCCAGCGGTGCAGGGTCCTACAATGAGCAGTTCTTC. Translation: CASGAGSYNEQFF.